The 14 T cell receptor beta chains reported below all come from one sample, sequenced in a study of shared clonotypes between healthy human individuals. TCRdb keeps only in-frame clones here, not all; method: immunoSEQ multiplex PCR. The repertoire consists of more than 1 million clones, with approximately 80% occurring once and the leading ten covering under 0.6%. Specimen: memory CD4+ T cells from PBMCs. The sample's subset: CD45RA-negative fraction. These receptors were obtained from a man aged 18 to 30 in good health. Some clones in this sample may be carry-over from other donors' samples.

The chain uses TRBV5-1 and TRBJ1-3; possibly TRBD1 for D (5 bases). Deletions cut 0 bases from V and 1 base from J, with 8 bases between. Germline V gene data show CDR1 as SGHRS and CDR2 as YFSETQ. The CDR3 extends over 15 amino acids. CDR3 sequence: CASSLEGPSGNTIYF. CDR3 nucleotides: TGCGCCAGCAGCTTGGAGGGGCCTTCTGGAAACACCATATATTTT. The full variable domain, completed using reference TRBV5-1 and TRBJ1-3, is KAGVTQTPRYLIKTRGQQVTLSCSPISGHRSVSWYQQTPGQGLQFLFEYFSETQRNKGNFPGRFSGRQFSNSRSEMNVSTLELGDSALYLCASSLEGPSGNTIYFGEGSWLTVV.

The chain joins TRBV4-1 to TRBJ2-3; 11 nucleotides agree with TRBD2. The CDR3 has 16 residues. Trimming at V came to 2 bases and at J to 6 bases, leaving 7 bases not matched to a gene. Germline CDR1 reads MGHRA; CDR2 reads YSYEKL. The CDR3 nucleotides read TGCGCCAGCAGCCAACGGGGGACTAGCGGAGAGGATACGCAGTATTTT. Translation gives CASSQRGTSGEDTQYF.

This clone was seen more than once but under ten times. The chain combines TRBV2 with TRBJ1-3, with unresolved D. The germline gives CDR1 SNHLY, CDR2 FYNNEI. Trimming took 5 bases from V and 0 from J, leaving 5 bases between them. This CDR3 contains 13 residues. The CDR3 bases are TGTGCCAGCAGTTGGGGCTCTGGAAACACCATATATTTT. Its protein product is CASSWGSGNTIYF.

The chain recombines TRBV6-6 with TRBJ2-7; D possibly uses TRBD1 or TRBD2 (8 bases each). The V end was cut by 8 bases, the J end by 0 bases, with 14 bases between. The germline V gene encodes CDR1 MNHNY and CDR2 SVGAGI (reference sequence). CDR3 length equals 14 residues. The CDR3 region has the DNA TGTGCCAGCCGGGAGGGGACAGGCTCCTACGAGCAGTACTTC. As protein: CASREGTGSYEQYF.

This sequence joins TRBV6-1 and TRBJ2-4; D is tentatively TRBD1 or TRBD2 (5 bases each). Looked up from germline, CDR1 is MNHNS and CDR2 is SASEGT. V was shortened by 0 bases and J by 12 bases, with 6 bases between the two germline ends. The CDR3 totals 11 residues. In nucleotides, the CDR3 is TGTGCCAGCAGTGAAGCGGGACCTCAGTACTTC. Translating it yields CASSEAGPQYF.

This clone was counted many times. The rearrangement uses TRBV18 and TRBJ1-1; D gene uncertain. The CDR3 is made up of 13 amino acids. The germline CDR1 and CDR2 sequences are KGHSH and LQKENI. V shed 8 bases and J shed 1 base, with 11 bases lying between them. The DNA for the CDR3 is TGTGCCAGCACACTCCATCGGAACACTGAAGCTTTCTTT. Encoded protein: CASTLHRNTEAFF. The variable domain in full, with the rest retrieved from reference TRBV18 and TRBJ1-1, is NAGVMQNPRHLVRRRGQEARLRCSPMKGHSHVYWYRQLPEEGLKFMVYLQKENIIDESGMPKERFSAEFPKEGPSILRIQQVVRGDSAAYFCASTLHRNTEAFFGQGTRLTVV.

This chain uses TRBV23-1 with TRBJ2-3; 7 bases line up with TRBD2. TRBV23-1 is recorded as an ORF, its role being uncertain. With 0 bases clipped from V and 1 base from J, the junction kept 4 bases outside the gene matches. This CDR3 spans 16 amino acids. The DNA for the CDR3 is TGCGCCAGCAGTCAATCCCGACTAGCCGGCACAGATACGCAGTATTTT. This gives the protein CASSQSRLAGTDTQYF.

The chain joins TRBV5-6 to TRBJ1-4; unclear D gene. The CDR3 totals 14 residues. CDR1 SGHDT and CDR2 YYEEEE come from the germline V gene. V dropped 0 bases and J dropped 8 bases, with 11 bases sitting between them. The CDR3 region has the DNA TGTGCCAGCAGCTTGGTTACGGACGGAGAAAAACTGTTTTTT. Protein: CASSLVTDGEKLFF.

This clone appeared once. Written as DNA, the CDR3 is TGTGCCAGCAGGGTCTCCAATCAGCCCCAGCATTTT. It codes for CASRVSNQPQHF. V gene TRBV28 combines with J gene TRBJ1-5; D gene uncertain. V lost 6 bases and J lost 3, with 6 bases in between. CDR3 length equals 12 residues. Germline values: CDR1 MDHEN, CDR2 SYDVKM.

This rearrangement joins TRBV11-3 to TRBJ2-2; 8 nucleotides match TRBD1. Unmatched junction bases numbered 6, after V lost 5 bases and J lost 4 bases. CDR3 length: 15 amino acids. The germline gives CDR1 SGHNT, CDR2 YENEEA. The CDR3 loop reads CASSLDRESTGELFF. CDR3 bases: TGTGCCAGCAGCCTGGACAGGGAGAGCACCGGGGAGCTGTTTTTT.

The chain links TRBV2 to TRBJ2-5; D call uncertain. This CDR3 contains 10 residues. V lost 4 bases and J 7 bases, leaving 4 bases between the germline ends. Looked up from germline, CDR1 is SNHLY and CDR2 is FYNNEI. CDR3 sequence reads: CASSARTQYF. The DNA for the CDR3 is TGTGCCAGCAGTGCCCGGACCCAGTACTTC.

CDR3 residues: CASSPWTGGNTIYF. The CDR3 nucleotides read TGCGCCAGCAGCCCTTGGACAGGGGGAAACACCATATATTTT. The chain combines TRBV5-1 with TRBJ1-3; TRBD1 matches 8 bases. Germline V lookup: CDR1 SGHRS, CDR2 YFSETQ. The V and J ends lost 4 bases and 4 bases, in that order; junction bases with no gene match: 4. The CDR3 sequence is 14 residues long. Variable domain in full (rest from reference TRBV5-1 and TRBJ1-3): KAGVTQTPRYLIKTRGQQVTLSCSPISGHRSVSWYQQTPGQGLQFLFEYFSETQRNKGNFPGRFSGRQFSNSRSEMNVSTLELGDSALYLCASSPWTGGNTIYFGEGSWLTVV.

This sequence joins TRBV7-8 and TRBJ2-7; D ambiguous. The CDR3 loop spans 14 amino acids. V was shortened by 4 bases and J by 3 bases, with 13 bases between the two germline ends. Germline CDR1 reads SGHVS; CDR2 reads FQNEAQ. The chain's CDR3 is CASSSAVEYYEQYF. The CDR3 DNA is TGTGCCAGCAGCTCGGCGGTAGAGTACTACGAGCAGTACTTC.

The chain recombines TRBV21-1 with TRBJ1-2. TRBV21-1 is shown as a pseudogene. This CDR3 is 13 amino acids long. Here the CDR3 reads CASSKGRDYGYTF. The CDR3, as DNA: TGTGCCAGCAGCAAAGGGAGGGACTATGGCTACACCTTC.